The rows below give T cell receptor beta chains drawn from one sample of a study of identical twins. TCRdb reprocessed the 5' RACE reads with MiXCR, giving one entry per CDR3 protein. The sample carries fewer than 900,000 distinct CDR3 sequences, 21% recorded once. The data were also submitted as part of a second study, on T cells expressing NK-cell markers.

The sample consisted of PBMCs. The receptors here all came from a woman younger than 35 in good health. Each CDR3 is given with its conserved first and last residue. Fields, in order: clone size, J gene, D gene, V gene, CDR3 DNA, CDR3 protein. D genes are given only for firm matches. Expanded clones are given a class, and other clones once, few, many or no size at all.

. | TRBJ2-2 | TRBD2 | TRBV20-1 | TGCAGTGCTATCAGTAGCGGGACCAACACCGGGGAGCTGTTTTTT | CSAISSGTNTGELFF
few | TRBJ1-2 | . | TRBV12-3/TRBV12-4 | TGTGCCAGCAGGACCCGCGGGGGTGGCTACACCTTC | CASRTRGGGYTF
. | TRBJ2-1 | TRBD1 | TRBV20-1 | TGCAGTGCACGTACCGGGACAGGGAACTACAATGAGCAGTTCTTC | CSARTGTGNYNEQFF
few | TRBJ2-2 | . | TRBV27 | TGTGCCAGCAGTATAGGGGGGCAGGCCACCGGGGAGCTGTTTTTT | CASSIGGQATGELFF
. | TRBJ2-3 | TRBD2 | TRBV20-1 | TGCAGTGCTAGCTTGGCGGGAGGGCCTCTAGATACGCAGTATTTT | CSASLAGGPLDTQYF
few | TRBJ2-1 | . | TRBV20-1 | TGCAGTGCCCGAATCCTAACCCACTCCTACAATGAGCAGTTCTTC | CSARILTHSYNEQFF
few | TRBJ2-7 | TRBD2 | TRBV20-1 | TGCAGTGCCCTACGAGCTAGTAGCGGGTCGTACGAGCAGTACTTC | CSALRASSGSYEQYF
few | TRBJ1-5 | TRBD1 | TRBV2 | TGTGCCAGCACCGAGGGACAGGGGGACAATCAGCCCCAGCATTTT | CASTEGQGDNQPQHF
few | TRBJ2-2 | . | TRBV29-1 | TGCAGCGTCCTCCCTAAAAACACCGGGGAGCTGTTTTTT | CSVLPKNTGELFF
. | TRBJ2-1 | . | TRBV7-2 | TGTGCCAGCAGCTTAGTAGGGACGGCTTTATACAATGAGCAGTTCTTC | CASSLVGTALYNEQFF
. | TRBJ2-7 | . | TRBV29-1 | TGCAGCGTTGGGACCTACGAGCAGTACTTC | CSVGTYEQYF
few | TRBJ1-2 | . | TRBV5-1 | TGCGCCAGCAGCCCGGGAGCAGGGGTAAACTATGGCTACACCTTC | CASSPGAGVNYGYTF
. | TRBJ2-7 | . | TRBV20-1 | TGCAGTGTTAGCGGTGCCTACGAGCAGTACTTC | CSVSGAYEQYF
. | TRBJ2-4 | TRBD1 | TRBV6-2/TRBV6-3 | TGTGCCAGCAGTAGGGACAGGGGAGCCAAAAACATTCAGTACTTC | CASSRDRGAKNIQYF
few | TRBJ1-5 | TRBD1 | TRBV24-1 | TGTGCCACCAGTGACCAGACAGGGGATCAGCCCCAGCATTTT | CATSDQTGDQPQHF
. | TRBJ1-4 | . | TRBV5-1 | TGCGCCAGCAGCTTTCGGACAGACGCGCACTTGTTTTTT | CASSFRTDAHLFF
. | TRBJ2-3 | . | TRBV6-1 | TGTGCCAGCAGCCTCAGCGGGCGCCCCGGGGGAGATACGCAGTATTTT | CASSLSGRPGGDTQYF
once | TRBJ2-7 | TRBD2 | TRBV6-2/TRBV6-3 | TGTGCCAGCATTCCGGGACTACCCTCCTACGAGCAGTACTTC | CASIPGLPSYEQYF
few | TRBJ1-1 | . | TRBV15 | TGTGCCACCAGCAACGATGTAGGGATGAACACTGAAGCTTTCTTT | CATSNDVGMNTEAFF
few | TRBJ2-5 | TRBD2 | TRBV20-1 | TGCAGTGCCCCCCTAGCGGGAGTTGGGGAGACCCAGTACTTC | CSAPLAGVGETQYF
many | TRBJ2-5 | . | TRBV3-1 | TGTGCCAGCAGCCAAGTTGCGGAGACCCAGTACTTC | CASSQVAETQYF
. | TRBJ1-2 | . | TRBV27 | TGTGCCAGCAGTTTATCGTGGGCCATTAACTATGGCTACACCTTC | CASSLSWAINYGYTF
. | TRBJ2-7 | . | TRBV7-7 | TGTGCTAGCAGCCCTAACAGGGTCGAGCAGTACTTC | CASSPNRVEQYF
once | TRBJ1-6 | . | TRBV6-4 | TGTGCCAGCAGTGAAGGAGGGGGGAGTTCACCCCTCCACTTT | CASSEGGGSSPLHF
few | TRBJ2-2 | . | TRBV7-6 | TGTGCCAGCAGTGTGACGACGAACACCGGGGAGCTGTTTTTT | CASSVTTNTGELFF
few | TRBJ2-5 | TRBD1 | TRBV7-6 | TGTGCCAGCAGTCCGACAGGGGGCGACGAGACCCAGTACTTC | CASSPTGGDETQYF
. | TRBJ2-7 | . | TRBV20-1 | TGCAGTGCTGGGGGGCAAATCTCCTACGAGCAGTACTTC | CSAGGQISYEQYF
many | TRBJ2-1 | . | TRBV27 | TGTGCCAGCAGAAGTCCCGGGACTGGAGCTAATGAGCAGTTCTTC | CASRSPGTGANEQFF
. | TRBJ2-1 | . | TRBV7-8 | TGTGCCAGCAGCTTAGCGCAGGGGTCCAACAATGAGCAGTTCTTC | CASSLAQGSNNEQFF
once | TRBJ1-1 | . | TRBV12-3/TRBV12-4 | TGTGCCAGTGGAACCATGAACACTGAAGCTTTCTTT | CASGTMNTEAFF
few | TRBJ2-5 | . | TRBV10-3 | TGTGCCATCAGTGAGTCTGGCCTCCTGGAGGGGACCCAGTACTTC | CAISESGLLEGTQYF
few | TRBJ2-7 | TRBD2 | TRBV7-2 | TGTGCCAGCAGCTTCCTGGGTAGCGGGGACTACGAGCAGTACTTC | CASSFLGSGDYEQYF
few | TRBJ2-1 | . | TRBV25-1 | TGTGCCAGCAGTGACCGCGGGACCCCCTCCTACAATGAGCAGTTCTTC | CASSDRGTPSYNEQFF
few | TRBJ1-1 | TRBD1 | TRBV6-1 | TGTGCCAGCAGTAGGCAGGGGGCGTTCACTGAAGCTTTCTTT | CASSRQGAFTEAFF
. | TRBJ2-1 | TRBD2 | TRBV6-2/TRBV6-3 | TGTGCCAGCAGCATGAAATCGGGGGGTTTGTACAATGAGCAGTTCTTC | CASSMKSGGLYNEQFF
few | TRBJ2-3 | TRBD2 | TRBV5-1 | TGCGCCAGCAGCTACCGCACTAGCGTTAGCACAGATACGCAGTATTTT | CASSYRTSVSTDTQYF
many | TRBJ2-6 | . | TRBV7-9 | TGTGCCAGCAGCTTAGGGGCTGGGGCCAACGTCCTGACTTTC | CASSLGAGANVLTF
. | TRBJ2-7 | TRBD1 | TRBV7-6 | TGTGCCAGCAGCGTCGGCGTCGGGACAGGCGACGAGCAGTACTTC | CASSVGVGTGDEQYF
once | TRBJ1-2 | TRBD1 | TRBV3-1 | TGTGCCAGCAGCCAAAACCTTCCGGGACAGAGCTTC | CASSQNLPGQSF
few | TRBJ2-1 | . | TRBV5-1 | TGCGCCAGCAGCTTGGATATGCGCTACAATGAGCAGTTCTTC | CASSLDMRYNEQFF
many | TRBJ2-1 | . | TRBV5-1 | TGCGCCAGCAGCCCCGGGACTGGAAACAATGAGCAGTTCTTC | CASSPGTGNNEQFF
few | TRBJ2-7 | . | TRBV5-6 | TGTGCCAGCAAATCCCAACGGACAGCCTACGAGCAGTACTTC | CASKSQRTAYEQYF
few | TRBJ1-2 | TRBD1 | TRBV4-2 | TGTGCCAGCAGCCAAAAAGGGGGCAGGGCAGGGAGTTTCACCTTC | CASSQKGGRAGSFTF
. | TRBJ2-7 | . | TRBV5-1 | TGCGCCAGCAGCTTGGCCCGACGGAGTCACAATTACTTC | CASSLARRSHNYF
. | TRBJ2-3 | . | TRBV7-2 | TGTGCCAGCAGCTCGACCGGCGGGACGCAGTATTTT | CASSSTGGTQYF
few | TRBJ1-1 | . | TRBV5-6 | TGTGCCAGCAGCTCGGGACGGTTGATGAACACTGAAGCTTTCTTT | CASSSGRLMNTEAFF
. | TRBJ2-7 | . | TRBV6-2/TRBV6-3 | TGTGCCAGCAGCTTTAGCGGAAACTTCTACGAGCAGTACTTC | CASSFSGNFYEQYF
. | TRBJ2-7 | . | TRBV10-3 | TGTGCCATCAGCGGGACCGACGCCTACGAGCAGTACTTC | CAISGTDAYEQYF
. | TRBJ2-5 | . | TRBV6-5 | TGTGCCAGCAGTTACATGTCGGCTCCCCAAGAGACCCAGTACTTC | CASSYMSAPQETQYF
. | TRBJ1-1 | . | TRBV29-1 | TGCAGCGTTGGGATAACTGAAGCTTTCTTT | CSVGITEAFF
few | TRBJ2-1 | TRBD2 | TRBV5-6 | TGTGCCAGCAGCCCGGACCTAGCGGAGGCCCCAGGGCAGTTCTTC | CASSPDLAEAPGQFF
many | TRBJ2-1 | . | TRBV3-1 | TGTGCCAGCAGCGGGACTGGCTCAAATGAGCAGTTCTTC | CASSGTGSNEQFF
few | TRBJ2-1 | . | TRBV9 | TGTGCCAGCAGCGCCCAAACAGGGTTGCAGTTCTTC | CASSAQTGLQFF
. | TRBJ1-5 | . | TRBV29-1 | TGCAGCGCTGACGGCCGCAGGGATCAGCCCCAGCATTTT | CSADGRRDQPQHF
few | TRBJ2-4 | . | TRBV7-2 | TGTGCCAGCAGCTCGATACACACCCGAGACGGACGTAACATTCAGTACTTC | CASSSIHTRDGRNIQYF
many | TRBJ2-1 | . | TRBV20-1 | TGCAGTCCAGCGGGCAGGGTGGCTTTCTTC | CSPAGRVAFF
few | TRBJ2-7 | TRBD1 | TRBV6-1 | TGTGCCAGCAGACTGACAGGGGGCTTGAACGAGCAGTACTTC | CASRLTGGLNEQYF